This T cell receptor beta chain was sequenced in a study of blood T cell repertoires in COVID-19. About the research overall: Acute and convalescent COVID-19 specimens originated in the United States, Italy and Spain. Sources were T cells, B-cell-depleted T cells, or PBMCs; the material itself was cDNA or gDNA.

Trimming cost V 7 bases and J 3 bases, with 15 bases left between them. Germline values: CDR1 SNHLY, CDR2 FYNNEI. CDR3 length: 14 amino acids. How the authors handled the data: Using reference gene primer amplification, nucleated cell counts were estimated. The data were produced by immunoSEQ multiplex PCR, yet TCRdb's version contains in-frame clones alone and is incomplete. That table gives V, J and clone size, and the DNA gave D and trimming. Among roughly 46,000 clones, around 80% were seen once, and the ten largest hold just over 8.5%. The specimen sequenced was peripheral blood. The TCR sequence derives from a man aged 55-75 years with acute or convalescent COVID-19. The rearrangement links TRBV2 to TRBJ1-2, with D unclear. The CDR3 region is CASKHGLEDYGYTF. In nucleotides, the CDR3 is TGTGCCAGCAAACACGGGCTGGAGGACTATGGCTACACCTTC.